Below, 10 T cell receptor beta chains from the same sample are listed, as sequenced in a study of blood T cell repertoires in COVID-19. Repertoires were generated with immunoSEQ multiplex PCR, while TCRdb's copy carries only in-frame clones and drops some. The table includes about 200,000 clones, around 84% detected once. The sample was peripheral blood. Source of these receptors: a human donor in a cohort sampled during active COVID-19.

The chain couples TRBV15 to TRBJ2-7; tentatively, D is TRBD1 (5 bases). Germline lookup yields CDR1 LNHNV and CDR2 YYDKDF (reference sequence). V dropped 1 base and J dropped 2 bases, with 9 bases sitting between them. This CDR3 comprises 14 residues. The CDR3 DNA follows: TGTGCCACCAGCAGAGGTCCAGGGACCTACGAGCAGTACGTC. As protein: CATSRGPGTYEQYV.

The genes are TRBV7-9 and TRBJ2-5; TRBD2 is a possible D gene (5 bases). The CDR3 is 16 amino acids. The V end was cut by 5 bases, the J end by 2 bases, with 18 bases between. The germline V gene has CDR1 SEHNR and CDR2 FQNEAQ (reference sequence). The CDR3 loop reads CASSALNAGGQETQYF. In DNA form, the CDR3 reads TGTGCCAGCAGCGCCTTGAACGCAGGAGGACAAGAGACCCAGTACTTC. The entire variable domain, with the rest obtained from reference TRBV7-9 and TRBJ2-5, is as follows: DTGVSQNPRHKITKRGQNVTFRCDPISEHNRLYWYRQTLGQGPEFLTYFQNEAQLEKSRLLSDRFSAERPKGSFSTLEIQRTEQGDSAMYLCASSALNAGGQETQYFGPGTRLLVL.

The CDR3 reads CASSLRGTGPYEQYF. The CDR3, as DNA: TGTGCCAGCAGTTTACGCGGGACAGGGCCATACGAGCAGTACTTC. The chain has TRBV27 and TRBJ2-7; 9 bases are shared with TRBD1. Germline trimming cut 2 bases from V and 4 bases from J; bases unmatched to any gene: 6. CDR1 is MNHEY, CDR2 SMNVEV, per germline (reference sequence). This CDR3 has 15 residues.

The V gene is TRBV5-6, the J gene TRBJ1-2, with unresolved D. Germline loops: CDR1 SGHDT, CDR2 YYEEEE. CDR3 length: 15 residues. The germline V and J ends were trimmed by 4 bases and 8 bases, with 21 bases remaining between them. The CDR3 is CASSRGINSGLGYTF. In DNA, the CDR3 is TGTGCCAGCAGCCGCGGAATTAACAGCGGCTTGGGCTACACCTTC. Full variable domain (remainder filled in from reference TRBV5-6 and TRBJ1-2): DAGVTQSPTHLIKTRGQQVTLRCSPKSGHDTVSWYQQALGQGPQFIFQYYEEEERQRGNFPDRFSGHQFPNYSSELNVNALLLGDSALYLCASSRGINSGLGYTFGSGTRLTVV.

The V gene is TRBV3-1 (or the pseudogene TRBV3-2), the J gene TRBJ2-3; 9 bases agree with TRBD2. In germline, CDR1 is LGHDT, CDR2 YNNKEL (reference sequence). The CDR3 is 15 amino acids. After removal of 1 base from V and 6 bases from J, the junction contained 5 bases not matched to a gene. This CDR3 reads CASSQVSGSPDTQYF. The CDR3 region has the DNA TGTGCCAGCAGCCAAGTTAGCGGGAGTCCTGATACGCAGTATTTT.

This clone was seen only a few times. The chain is built from TRBV5-1 and TRBJ1-1; a possible D gene is TRBD1 (5 bases). From germline, CDR1 is SGHRS and CDR2 YFSETQ. The V end was cut by 1 base, the J end by 5 bases, with 12 bases between. The CDR3 totals 14 residues. The CDR3 DNA reads TGCGCCAGCAGCTTGAGTGCAGGGAGGACTGAAGCTTTCTTT. This encodes CASSLSAGRTEAFF.

In regard to this clone: An end of the junction does not agree with germline; a read error may underlie this. The chain recombines TRBV7-7 with TRBJ2-5; maybe TRBD2 (7 bases). Germline V gene sequence: CDR1 SSHAT, CDR2 FNYEAQ (reference sequence). This CDR3 has 16 amino acids. The CDR3 reads CASSTGYGGGSETQYF. DNA of the CDR3: TGTGCTAGCAGCACAGGGTATGGGGGGGGTTCAGAGACCCAGTACTTC.

The rearrangement uses TRBV10-3 and TRBJ2-2; 7 bases are shared with TRBD1. The germline gives CDR1 ENHRY, CDR2 SYGVKD. With V trimmed by 2 bases and J by 3 bases, 15 bases remained unmatched. There are 19 residues in the CDR3. The CDR3 sequence is CAISERGAGLGTDTGELFF. DNA of the CDR3: TGTGCCATCAGTGAGAGGGGCGCGGGCCTCGGGACAGACACCGGGGAGCTGTTTTTT.

This clone was found a few times. This chain connects TRBV7-9 to TRBJ1-1; possible D gene TRBD1, 5 bases. Trimming took 1 base from V and 0 from J, leaving 15 bases between them. In germline, CDR1 is SEHNR, CDR2 FQNEAQ (reference sequence). The CDR3 contains 17 residues. Written as DNA, the CDR3 is TGTGCCAGCAGCTTAGGGGGCTCTATCCGGATGAACACTGAAGCTTTCTTT. This translates into CASSLGGSIRMNTEAFF.

V and J are TRBV7-2 and TRBJ1-2; D is ambiguous. The CDR3 totals 11 residues. The V and J ends lost 4 bases and 7 bases respectively, with 7 bases between them. Per germline, CDR1 SGHTA and CDR2 FQGNSA. CDR3 in DNA: TGTGCCAGCAGCTCGAATAGTGGCTACACCTTC. Translation gives CASSSNSGYTF.